This paragraph reports one T cell receptor beta chain. The repertoire was sequenced with immunoSEQ multiplex PCR; TCRdb's copy has only in-frame clones and lacks some. The profile shows about 140,000 clones, more than 80% of them singletons. This sample is drawn from a study of control samples from healthy donors and cancer patients. Germline V gene lookup returns CDR1 MGHDK and CDR2 SYGVNS. Trimming pared 2 bases from V and 3 bases from J, leaving 10 bases between. This CDR3 is built from 15 residues. The chain uses TRBV25-1 and TRBJ1-4; perhaps TRBD1 as D (5 bases). This receptor was taken from a man in his late teens or twenties in good health. Sequencing was carried out using blood. The DNA for the CDR3 is TGTGCCAGCAGTGAAGGGGGGACTGCTAATGAAAAACTGTTTTTT. This translates into CASSEGGTANEKLFF.